A single sample is the source of the 23 T cell receptor beta chains below, sequenced in a study of cytomegalovirus exposure and HLA in healthy donors. Primers: 60 Vbeta forward and 13 Jbeta reverse. Assay used: immunoSEQ multiplex PCR; TCRdb lists only in-frame clones, some missing. The data show 190,000 or so clones, around 86% seen once. The sequenced material came from PBMCs. These receptors came from a woman aged 45-60 years in good health and CMV-seropositive.

This clone was recorded a few times. The V and J genes are TRBV6-5 and TRBJ1-1, with TRBD1 as a possible D gene (6 bases). The V and J ends lost 4 bases and 0 bases respectively, with 9 bases between them. From germline, CDR1 is MNHEY and CDR2 SVGAGI. The CDR3 has 14 amino acids. The CDR3 DNA is TGTGCCAGCAGTTTCGGACAGATGAACACTGAAGCTTTCTTT. It specifies CASSFGQMNTEAFF.

The CDR3 DNA reads TGCGCCAGCAGTGAGAGGAGGGGAGGAGGGGAGACCCAGTACTTC. Encoded protein: CASSERRGGGETQYF. The chain combines TRBV10-1 with TRBJ2-5; a weak D match, TRBD2 (6 bases). CDR3 length equals 15 residues. V dropped 2 bases and J dropped 5 bases, with 15 bases sitting between them. CDR1 and CDR2 (germline): WNHNN, SYGVQD (reference sequence).

This clone was recorded a few times. The J gene is TRBJ1-2, the V gene TRBV19, with 10 positions matching TRBD1. This CDR3 region has 13 residues. The V gene's germline CDR1 is LNHDA and CDR2 SQIVND (reference sequence). After removal of 4 bases from V and 8 bases from J, the junction contained 4 bases not matched to a gene. The CDR3 is CASSTGQGYGYTF. CDR3 sequence (DNA): TGTGCCAGTAGTACGGGACAGGGGTACGGCTACACCTTC. The full variable domain, with the rest looked up from reference TRBV19 and TRBJ1-2, is DGGITQSPKYLFRKEGQNVTLSCEQNLNHDAMYWYRQDPGQGLRLIYYSQIVNDFQKGDIAEGYSVSREKKESFPLTVTSAQKNPTAFYLCASSTGQGYGYTFGSGTRLTVV.

The V gene is TRBV5-6, the J gene TRBJ2-5; D possibly corresponds to TRBD2 (6 bases). The CDR3 runs to 13 residues. Germline V gene sequence: CDR1 SGHDT, CDR2 YYEEEE. Trimming cost V 4 bases and J 1 base, with 8 bases left between them. The DNA for the CDR3 is TGTGCCAGCAGCCGGGGACTCCAAGAGACCCAGTACTTC. Translated, it gives CASSRGLQETQYF.

The chain couples TRBV9 to TRBJ1-5; tentative D call: TRBD1 (6 bases). Per germline, CDR1 SGDLS and CDR2 YYNGEE. V shed 3 bases and J shed 4 bases, with 20 bases lying between them. The CDR3 consists of 17 residues. The CDR3 sequence is CASSGGGEKAGNQPQHF. The CDR3 bases are TGTGCCAGCAGCGGAGGGGGGGAAAAGGCTGGTAATCAGCCCCAGCATTTT.

The chain uses TRBV7-2 and TRBJ2-7; TRBD2 might be the D (6 bases). Germline lookup yields CDR1 SGHTA and CDR2 FQGNSA. The CDR3 length is 15 residues. V lost 5 bases and J lost 3, with 17 bases in between. CDR3 nucleotides: TGTGCCAGCAGCCGTAACCTGGGGGGTAACTACGAGCAGTACTTC. Protein sequence: CASSRNLGGNYEQYF.

The rearrangement uses TRBV28 and TRBJ1-1, with D possibly TRBD1 on 5 matching bases. Germline CDR1 and CDR2: MDHEN and SYDVKM. V gave up 2 bases and J gave up 7 bases, with 8 bases separating them. CDR3 length equals 12 residues. The CDR3 sequence is CASSLSTGEAFF. The CDR3 region has the DNA TGTGCCAGCAGTTTAAGTACAGGTGAAGCTTTCTTT.

The chain uses TRBV6-6 and TRBJ1-4, with TRBD1 identical over 7 bases. The CDR3 is made up of 16 amino acids. The germline CDR1 and CDR2 sequences are MNHNY and SVGAGI (reference sequence). Unmatched junction bases numbered 6, after V lost 2 bases and J lost 3 bases. The CDR3 region is CASSYGTAVSNEKLFF. CDR3 bases: TGTGCCAGCAGTTACGGGACAGCAGTGTCTAATGAAAAACTGTTTTTT.

The rearrangement uses TRBV19 and TRBJ2-5; perhaps TRBD1 as D (5 bases). The J call may be faulty, since TRBJ2-7 better matches the DNA end. The CDR3 sequence is 14 residues long. Per germline, CDR1 LNHDA and CDR2 SQIVND (reference sequence). CDR3 sequence (DNA): TGTGCCAGTAGTATGTCGCAGGGCCCCTACGAGCAGTACTTC. This translates into CASSMSQGPYEQYF.

The V call is TRBV9, the J call TRBJ2-7; D possibly corresponds to TRBD1 (7 bases). The CDR3 loop spans 15 amino acids. Deletions cut 4 bases from V and 3 bases from J, with 17 bases between. Germline assignment: CDR1 SGDLS and CDR2 YYNGEE. DNA of the CDR3: TGTGCCAGCAGCCCGCGGGACAGTTTCGTCTACGAGCAGTACTTC. This translates into CASSPRDSFVYEQYF.

This clone was counted a few times. This chain joins TRBV19 and TRBJ1-4; D is perhaps TRBD1 (6 bases). The CDR3 has 14 residues. Germline V CDR1 and CDR2: LNHDA, SQIVND (reference sequence). Trimming took off 5 bases at V and 2 bases at J, with 9 bases between the two ends. The CDR3 loop is CASSPGQTNEKLFF. CDR3 nucleotides: TGTGCCAGTAGTCCCGGACAGACTAATGAAAAACTGTTTTTT. The full variable domain, in which reference TRBV19 and TRBJ1-4 provide the parts outside the CDR3, is DGGITQSPKYLFRKEGQNVTLSCEQNLNHDAMYWYRQDPGQGLRLIYYSQIVNDFQKGDIAEGYSVSREKKESFPLTVTSAQKNPTAFYLCASSPGQTNEKLFFGSGTQLSVL.

The chain uses TRBV19 and TRBJ2-6; perhaps TRBD1 as D (5 bases). V lost 7 bases to trimming and J lost 2 bases, with 21 bases between them. Germline CDR1 reads LNHDA; CDR2 reads SQIVND (reference sequence). This CDR3 spans 18 amino acids. CDR3 DNA: TGTGCCAGTATTGCCCGAAGGGCAGGGTACCCTGGGGCCAACGTCCTGACTTTC. Residues: CASIARRAGYPGANVLTF. The whole variable domain, filled in from reference TRBV19 and TRBJ2-6, reads DGGITQSPKYLFRKEGQNVTLSCEQNLNHDAMYWYRQDPGQGLRLIYYSQIVNDFQKGDIAEGYSVSREKKESFPLTVTSAQKNPTAFYLCASIARRAGYPGANVLTFGAGSRLTVL.

The rearrangement links TRBV5-4 to TRBJ1-2, with D maybe TRBD1 (5 bases). The CDR3 is made up of 14 amino acids. Per the germline V gene, CDR1 is SGHNT and CDR2 is YYREEE (reference sequence). The ends were cut back, 4 bases at V and 6 bases at J, with 16 bases in the middle. The CDR3 here is CASSGGVFGHGYTF. CDR3 coding DNA: TGTGCCAGCAGCGGGGGGGTCTTCGGCCATGGCTACACCTTC.

The chain carries TRBV6-1 and TRBJ2-7, with 7 bases that match TRBD1. V lost 4 bases to trimming and J lost 3 bases; unmatched junction nucleotides: 6. This CDR3 has 14 amino acids. Germline loops: CDR1 MNHNS, CDR2 SASEGT. The CDR3 DNA sequence: TGTGCCAGCAGTGGACGAGGGACAGACTACGAGCAGTACTTC. Translating gives CASSGRGTDYEQYF.

The chain recombines TRBV5-1 with TRBJ2-7; no definite D call. V was pared by 0 bases and J by 0 bases, with 13 bases between. The CDR3 spans 16 residues. Germline CDR1 reads SGHRS; CDR2 reads YFSETQ. The CDR3: CASSLDLPENSYEQYF. CDR3 bases: TGCGCCAGCAGCTTGGATCTGCCTGAGAACTCCTACGAGCAGTACTTC.

The chain combines TRBV5-8 with TRBJ1-5; 9 bases line up with TRBD1. V shed 1 base and J 3 bases; nucleotides not matched to a gene: 8. The CDR3 covers 17 residues. Germline CDR1 SGHTS, CDR2 YDEGEE. CDR3 sequence reads: CASSLYEGQGINQPQHF. The CDR3 region has the DNA TGTGCCAGCAGCTTGTACGAGGGACAGGGAATCAATCAGCCCCAGCATTTT. Using reference TRBV5-8 and TRBJ1-5 for the parts outside the CDR3, the full variable domain is EAGVTQSPTHLIKTRGQQATLRCSPISGHTSVYWYQQALGLGLQFLLWYDEGEERNRGNFPPRFSGRQFPNYSSELNVNALELEDSALYLCASSLYEGQGINQPQHFGDGTRLSIL.

This clone was counted between two and nine times. The V call is TRBV13, the J call TRBJ1-1; D is undetermined. Looked up from germline, CDR1 is PRHDT and CDR2 is FYEKMQ (reference sequence). This CDR3 comprises 14 residues. V gave up 5 bases and J gave up 1 base, with 11 bases separating them. The CDR3 region has the DNA TGTGCCAGCAGCGGGAGGGCCAGGAACACTGAAGCTTTCTTT. It is translated as CASSGRARNTEAFF.

This sequence joins TRBV7-7 and TRBJ2-7; maybe TRBD1 (6 bases). Looked up from germline, CDR1 is SSHAT and CDR2 is FNYEAQ (reference sequence). There are 14 residues in the CDR3. The V gene lost 5 bases and the J gene lost 1 base, with 12 bases spanning the gap. The CDR3 sequence is CASSPLGQSYEQYF. CDR3 DNA: TGTGCCAGCAGCCCTTTAGGACAGTCCTACGAGCAGTACTTC.

This chain uses TRBV29-1 with TRBJ2-1; 8 bases match TRBD1. The CDR3 loop spans 14 amino acids. J lost 8 bases, V lost 6 bases, and 12 bases had no gene match. Per germline, CDR1 SQVTM and CDR2 ANQGSEA. CDR3 sequence: CSVMGQAASDEQFF. DNA for the CDR3: TGCAGCGTAATGGGACAGGCAGCCTCCGATGAGCAGTTCTTC.

The chain has TRBV18 and TRBJ2-5, with 9 bases identical to TRBD1. The CDR3 spans 15 residues. The ends lost 3 bases at V and 5 bases at J; junction bases unmatched: 7. Germline loops: CDR1 KGHSH, CDR2 LQKENI. CDR3: CASSPGTGPEETQYF. CDR3 coding DNA: TGTGCCAGCTCACCTGGGACAGGGCCAGAGGAGACCCAGTACTTC.

The chain links TRBV9 to TRBJ2-7; 8 positions agree with TRBD1. The CDR3 contains 15 residues. V trimming: 3 bases; J trimming: 0 bases; junction bases outside the gene matches: 5. Germline assignment: CDR1 SGDLS and CDR2 YYNGEE. The CDR3 loop is CASSEDRVFSYEQYF. CDR3 DNA: TGTGCCAGCAGCGAGGACAGGGTATTCTCCTACGAGCAGTACTTC.

This clone showed up just a few times. The CDR3 loop reads CASSHDPGSMNTEAFF. The CDR3 nucleotides read TGCGCCAGCAGCCACGACCCAGGGTCCATGAACACTGAAGCTTTCTTT. The J gene is TRBJ1-1, the V gene TRBV4-1, with D possibly TRBD1 on 5 matching bases. Germline CDR1 MGHRA, CDR2 YSYEKL. V lost 3 bases, J lost 0 bases, and 14 bases lay in between. The CDR3 loop spans 16 amino acids.

V and J are TRBV5-1 and TRBJ1-2, with D possibly TRBD1 on 6 matching bases. This CDR3 is 13 amino acids long. The V gene lost 0 bases and the J gene lost 7 bases, with 10 bases spanning the gap. The germline V gene encodes CDR1 SGHRS and CDR2 YFSETQ. The CDR3 nucleotides read TGCGCCAGCAGCTTGGTCTCAGGGGTTGGCTACACCTTC. It yields the protein CASSLVSGVGYTF.